The clone carrying this TCR beta chain turned up a few times. Its antigen is as yet unknown. This CDR3 has 13 residues. Per germline, CDR1 GTSNPN and CDR2 SVGIG (reference sequence). Trimming shortened V by 3 bases and J by 3 bases, and 11 bases separated the two germline ends. This sample is drawn from a study of shared clonotypes between healthy human individuals. Study findings and constraints: Some naive CD4 clonotypes, 4.5% to 5.5%, turned up in common across four donors. Genetic and exposure-history diversity was limited by the few donors. Memory subsets generally showed lower estimated richness than naive subsets.

Original processing notes: Sequence data from immunoSEQ were junction-only and lacked quality scores; consequently, filtering differed. Method: immunoSEQ multiplex PCR; TCRdb's copy keeps in-frame clones and lacks some. The V and J calls and the clone size are those of that table, but D and trimming were determined from the DNA. Of about 980,000 clones listed, over 60% were seen once; the top ten hold approximately 1.5%. Material for sequencing was memory CD4+ T cells sorted from blood. Specified subset: CD45RA-negative fraction. This chain connects TRBV30 to TRBJ1-1, with D perhaps matching TRBD1 (5 bases). The receptor comes from a man aged 18 to 29 in good health. CDR3 in DNA: TGTGCCTGGAGGGCAGGGTGGGACACTGAAGCTTTCTTT. This translates into CAWRAGWDTEAFF.